This T cell receptor beta chain stems from a study of T-cell memory formation after mild COVID-19 (dated by TCRdb to 2020 to 2023). As for the study more broadly: Most TCR sequence clusters were specific to one of the two donors. In a couple of donors, T-cell clones that expanded and contracted after mild COVID-19 were tracked by sequencing TCRalpha and TCRbeta repertoires over time. Two young, previously healthy adult volunteers, one female and one male, were included in the cohort. What the authors observed across the whole study: Contracting CD4+ clones turned up mainly in the CM and EM memory subsets, whereas EMRA was where CD8+ clones were enriched. Some responding clones were found in pre-infection memory, which suggests that pre-existing cross-reactive memory T cells took part in the SARS-CoV-2 response. From day 15 to 85, contracting clones showed balanced CD4/CD8 phenotypes, whereas a second wave of clones that expanded from day 15 to 37 leaned towards CD4+. Only a couple of mild cases were covered in the study, and larger cohorts including severe cases with pre-infection samples were considered necessary. The second-wave clones that peaked on day 37 were not confirmed to be SARS-CoV-2 specific.

The table lists this clonotype with a count of one. Its antigen remains unidentified. No clone much larger than this one lies a single base away; base qualities are absent. A single read counts as weak evidence. Sequencing was carried out with an Illumina NovaSeq 6000. Using 5'RACE with constant-segment primers, TCRalpha and TCRbeta cDNA libraries were constructed, with sample barcodes and unique molecular identifiers added in the process. Trizol reagent was used to extract RNA from every sample. Library amplification was performed in two PCR steps, and a second sample barcode and Illumina TruSeq adapters were introduced in the second step. The libraries were sequenced on an Illumina NovaSeq using 2 x 150 bp paired-end reads. On the study's bioinformatics: With migec v1.2.7, reads were demultiplexed and then collapsed into UMI-guided consensus sequences. Using mixcr v2.1.11, UMI consensuses were aligned to TRA and TRB V and J templates and then assembled into clonotypes. A clonotype was counted as expanded or contracted only when both edgeR and NoisET called the clonotype significant, with the noise models trained on biological replicates. For edgeR calls, a false discovery rate-adjusted p below 0.01 and a log2 fold-change threshold of 1 were applied. As an exploratory analysis of dynamics, max-normalized trajectories of the 1000 most abundant clonotypes were examined with PCA combined with hierarchical clustering. The CD4 or CD8 phenotype of responding clones was assigned using the separately sequenced CD4+ and CD8+ repertoires. The public reads were reprocessed in TCRdb via fastp at Q25 and MiXCR, keeping in-frame beta chains. Records with the same CDR3 protein are collapsed into one entry carrying the most frequent genes and DNA. None of the V and J calls come from the authors' own analysis; TCRdb made them. The sample data list some 270,000 distinct CDR3 sequences, and roughly 14% of these were observed just once. The top ten constitute less than 2.5% of the sample.

Ficoll-Paque density gradient centrifugation was the method used to isolate PBMCs. There are 14 amino acids in the CDR3, from cysteine to phenylalanine inclusive. The sequence is cut down to CDR3 DNA, 42 bases in frame from base 1. The germline ends are 11 bases apart after V is trimmed by 1 base and J by 2 bases. Reading the germline V gene (reference sequence) gives CDR1 DFQATT and CDR2 SNEGSKA. In this chain, TRBV20-1 is recombined with TRBJ1-1; confidence is insufficient to name the D gene. This clonotype was obtained from an adult woman who had mild COVID-19 (a few samples of this study predate the infection). The sample titles of this study are shuffled in the database, so cell type and time point are left out; the donor was told from shared clones. The sample was PBMCs or a T cell subset sorted from them (not recorded which). The sequence in DNA is TGCAGTGCTAGAGCTGGAGGATTCAACACTGAAGCTTTCTTT. This sequence encodes CSARAGGFNTEAFF.